Sequencing of this T cell receptor (beta chain) was carried out in a study of shared clonotypes between healthy human individuals. CDR3 length equals 15 residues. The germline gives CDR1 KGHSH, CDR2 LQKENI. V gave up 2 bases and J gave up 5 bases; unmatched junction bases: 3. The repertoire was sequenced with immunoSEQ multiplex PCR; TCRdb's copy has only in-frame clones and lacks some. This table has about 640,000 clones, 72% appearing once. V usage is TRBV18 and J usage is TRBJ2-2; the match to TRBD2 covers 9 bases. The source of this sequence is a woman aged 25 to 45 in good health. Sequences were obtained from memory CD4+ T cells sorted from blood. The subset was: CD45RA-negative fraction. CDR3 loop: CASSPSTSGTGELFF. The CDR3 DNA reads TGTGCCAGCTCACCAAGCACTAGCGGGACCGGGGAGCTGTTTTTT.